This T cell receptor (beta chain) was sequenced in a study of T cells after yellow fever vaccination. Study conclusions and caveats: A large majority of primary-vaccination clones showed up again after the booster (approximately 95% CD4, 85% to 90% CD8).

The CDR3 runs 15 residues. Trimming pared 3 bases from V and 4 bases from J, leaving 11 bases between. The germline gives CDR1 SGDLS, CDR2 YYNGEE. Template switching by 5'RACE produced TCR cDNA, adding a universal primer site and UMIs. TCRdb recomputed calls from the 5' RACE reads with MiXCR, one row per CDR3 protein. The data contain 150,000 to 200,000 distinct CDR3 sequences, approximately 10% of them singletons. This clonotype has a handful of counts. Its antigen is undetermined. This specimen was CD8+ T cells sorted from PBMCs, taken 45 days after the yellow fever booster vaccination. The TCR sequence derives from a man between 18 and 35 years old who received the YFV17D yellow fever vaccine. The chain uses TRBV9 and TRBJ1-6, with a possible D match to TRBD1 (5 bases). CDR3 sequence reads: CASSGGSTYNSPLHF. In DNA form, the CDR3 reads TGTGCCAGCAGCGGGGGCAGCACTTATAATTCACCCCTCCACTTT.